Listed below are T cell receptor beta chains from one sample, sequenced in a study of blood T cell repertoires in COVID-19. Repertoires were generated with immunoSEQ multiplex PCR, while TCRdb's copy carries only in-frame clones and drops some. The top ten clones hold roughly 9.5% of a sample with about 42,000 clones, approximately 90% of them seen once. The sample consisted of peripheral blood. These receptors were obtained from a man aged 30 to 45 with active or convalescent COVID-19. CDR3s include the opening cysteine and the closing phenylalanine or tryptophan. The D gene is left open where the match is weak. Size is omitted from some rows. Given values are once, few, many or a class for expanded clones.

V	size	D	J	CDR3	DNA
TRBV4-2	NA	NA	TRBJ1-1	CASSPRTDAMNTEAFF	TGTGCCAGCAGCCCCCGGACAGACGCGATGAACACTGAAGCTTTCTTT
TRBV3-1/TRBV3-2	few	NA	TRBJ1-6	CASSQVRLGGENNSPLHF	TGTGCCAGCAGCCAAGTAAGGTTAGGGGGAGAAAATAATTCACCCCTCCACTTT
TRBV5-6	NA	NA	TRBJ2-5	CASSLDGLKETQYF	TGTGCCAGCAGCTTGGACGGACTCAAAGAGACCCAGTACTTC
TRBV7-2	NA	TRBD1	TRBJ1-6	CASSQRGDSRNSPLHF	TGTGCCAGCAGCCAACGCGGGGACAGCCGTAATTCACCCCTCCACTTT
TRBV9	once	TRBD2	TRBJ2-3	CASSVAAGGPTDTQYF	TGTGCCAGCAGCGTAGCAGCGGGGGGCCCCACAGATACGCAGTATTTT
TRBV6-6	NA	NA	TRBJ2-3	CASSYGGTGTDTQYF	TGTGCCAGCAGTTACGGGGGCACTGGCACAGATACGCAGTATTTT
TRBV9	NA	TRBD2	TRBJ2-5	CASSREGVGVAGKTQYF	TGTGCCAGCAGCCGAGAGGGCGTGGGAGTAGCGGGAAAGACCCAGTACTTC
TRBV5-4	NA	NA	TRBJ2-2	CASSLELGTGELFF	TGTGCCAGCAGCTTGGAACTTGGCACCGGGGAGCTGTTTTTT
TRBV5-1	once	NA	TRBJ2-1	CASMAAASPNNEQFF	TGCGCCAGTATGGCGGCGGCCTCACCTAACAATGAGCAGTTCTTC
TRBV29-1	NA	NA	TRBJ1-5	CSVGDALGGQPQHF	TGCAGCGTTGGGGATGCCCTAGGGGGTCAGCCCCAGCATTTT
TRBV25-1	NA	NA	TRBJ1-1	CASNKNTEAFF	TGTGCCAGCAACAAGAACACTGAAGCTTTCTTT
TRBV21-1	NA	NA	TRBJ2-3	CASIKGRAGATDTQYF	TGTGCCAGCATCAAGGGACGGGCGGGGGCCACAGATACGCAGTATTTT
TRBV5-1	NA	NA	TRBJ1-5	CASSLGENSNQPQHF	TGCGCCAGCAGCTTGGGAGAGAATAGCAATCAGCCCCAGCATTTT
TRBV10-2	NA	TRBD2	TRBJ2-1	CASIGAGGSYNEQFF	TGCGCCAGCATTGGTGCGGGAGGGTCCTACAATGAGCAGTTCTTC
TRBV3-1/TRBV3-2	NA	NA	TRBJ2-7	CASSFSGSYEQYF	TGTGCCAGCAGCTTCTCGGGATCCTACGAGCAGTACTTC
TRBV5-1	NA	TRBD1	TRBJ1-1	CASSSRQGGGNTEAFF	TGCGCCAGCAGCTCCCGACAGGGGGGTGGGAACACTGAAGCTTTCTTT
TRBV7-2	NA	TRBD2	TRBJ2-1	CATLRASGPNEQFF	TGTGCCACCCTTCGGGCTAGCGGGCCCAATGAGCAGTTCTTC
TRBV29-1	NA	NA	TRBJ2-2	CSVDRGGELFF	TGCAGCGTTGATCGGGGAGGGGAGCTGTTTTTT
TRBV6-5	NA	NA	TRBJ1-1	CASSYLPGKGTEAFF	TGTGCCAGCAGTTACCTACCAGGGAAGGGCACTGAAGCTTTCTTT
TRBV7-2	few	NA	TRBJ2-1	CASSSPTVRGIVEQFF	TGTGCCAGCAGCTCCCCGACGGTACGGGGTATCGTTGAGCAGTTCTTC
TRBV3-1/TRBV3-2	NA	TRBD1	TRBJ1-2	CASSQDWTGGPYGYTF	TGTGCCAGCAGCCAAGATTGGACAGGCGGCCCCTATGGCTACACCTTC
TRBV30	NA	TRBD1	TRBJ1-5	CAWSGVQGASNQPQHF	TGTGCCTGGAGTGGAGTACAGGGGGCCAGCAATCAGCCCCAGCATTTT
TRBV28	NA	TRBD2	TRBJ2-5	CASRTWTSGSGETQYF	TGTGCCAGCAGGACTTGGACTAGCGGGAGTGGAGAGACCCAGTACTTC
TRBV19	NA	NA	TRBJ1-1	CASSITDTLNTEAFF	TGTGCCAGTAGTATAACAGACACTTTGAACACTGAAGCTTTCTTT
TRBV19	NA	NA	TRBJ2-1	CASSMRTGRRPFF	TGTGCCAGTAGTATGCGGACCGGGAGAAGGCCGTTCTTC
TRBV5-1	NA	NA	TRBJ1-1	CASSSEQGTKTEAFF	TGCGCCAGCAGCTCGGAACAGGGAACAAAGACTGAAGCTTTCTTT
TRBV5-1	NA	NA	TRBJ2-6	CASSLTGSGANVLTF	TGCGCCAGCAGCTTGACAGGGTCTGGGGCCAACGTCCTGACTTTC
TRBV5-5	NA	NA	TRBJ2-5	CASSLAGPPGKTQYF	TGTGCCAGCAGCTTGGCTGGACCCCCCGGGAAGACCCAGTACTTC
TRBV18	NA	TRBD2	TRBJ2-4	CASTLAGVSRNIQYF	TGTGCCAGCACTTTAGCGGGAGTGTCCCGAAACATTCAGTACTTC
TRBV29-1	once	NA	TRBJ1-1	CSVEGIMEGAFF	TGCAGCGTTGAAGGCATAATGGAGGGAGCTTTCTTT
TRBV4-1	NA	NA	TRBJ2-1	CASGGGRGQFF	TGCGCCAGCGGGGGGGGCCGGGGGCAGTTCTTC
TRBV5-5	NA	TRBD1	TRBJ1-5	CASSLTGVGDQPQHF	TGTGCCAGCAGCTTAACAGGGGTTGGGGATCAGCCCCAGCATTTT
TRBV7-9	NA	TRBD1	TRBJ2-2	CASSLWTGIGTGELFF	TGTGCCAGCAGCTTATGGACAGGCATTGGTACCGGGGAGCTGTTTTTT
TRBV15	NA	NA	TRBJ1-5	CATSSPDTVNQPQHF	TGTGCCACCAGCAGTCCTGACACCGTGAATCAGCCCCAGCATTTT
TRBV9	NA	TRBD2	TRBJ2-1	CASSALFAGGKYNEQFF	TGTGCCAGCAGCGCCCTTTTTGCGGGGGGCAAGTACAATGAGCAGTTCTTC
TRBV3-1/TRBV3-2	NA	NA	TRBJ2-4	CASSQGTGAQNIQYF	TGTGCCAGCAGCCAAGGAACCGGAGCCCAAAACATTCAGTACTTC
TRBV9	once	TRBD2	TRBJ2-1	CASSPGLAGLEQFF	TGTGCCAGCAGCCCGGGACTAGCGGGGCTTGAGCAGTTCTTC
TRBV5-1	few	NA	TRBJ2-5	CASSPTGYQETQYF	TGCGCCAGCAGCCCCACAGGTTACCAAGAGACCCAGTACTTC
TRBV24-1	NA	NA	TRBJ2-6	CATSDPRDTDSGANVLTF	TGTGCCACCAGTGATCCAAGGGACACCGACTCTGGGGCCAACGTCCTGACTTTC
TRBV5-4	NA	NA	TRBJ1-1	CASSPQVNTEAFF	TGTGCCAGCAGCCCCCAGGTGAACACTGAAGCTTTCTTT
TRBV6-6	NA	NA	TRBJ2-7	CASRLQGTSYEQYF	TGTGCCAGCAGATTACAGGGAACCTCCTACGAGCAGTACTTC
TRBV5-5	NA	TRBD2	TRBJ2-7	CASSPVRGGQYF	TGTGCCAGCAGCCCGGTCCGGGGGGGGCAGTACTTC
TRBV4-1	NA	TRBD2	TRBJ2-1	CASSQRTSGAYNEQFF	TGCGCCAGCAGCCAACGAACTAGCGGGGCCTACAATGAGCAGTTCTTC
TRBV18	NA	NA	TRBJ1-2	CASSPIEGGGYTF	TGTGCCAGCTCACCAATAGAGGGCGGTGGCTACACCTTC
TRBV2	NA	NA	TRBJ2-2	CASSDLRTGELFF	TGTGCCAGCAGTGATCTACGAACCGGGGAGCTGTTTTTT